One sample yielded the 5 T cell receptor beta chains listed below, sequenced in a study of T cells in Graves' hyperthyroidism and ophthalmopathy. TCR beta CDR3 region amplification was performed from RNA transcripts. The primer set for the first-round RT-PCR of the TCR CDR3 was HTBI. TCRdb analysed the multiplex PCR reads with MiXCR anew, one entry per CDR3 protein. The data hold over 300,000 distinct CDR3 sequences, with around 14% observed a single time. Sequencing was performed on blood. These receptors came from a woman aged 55-69 years with Graves' hyperthyroidism.

This clonotype has a handful of counts. This may stem from a read error, because a much larger clone lies one nucleotide away. The chain's CDR3 is CASSTRETQCF. In DNA, the CDR3 is TGTGCCAGCAGTACACGGGAGACCCAGTGCTTC. This sequence joins TRBV6-2 or TRBV6-3 and TRBJ2-5; possible D gene TRBD2, 6 bases. The CDR3 is 11 amino acids. CDR1 is MNHEY, CDR2 SVGEGT, per germline.

At least ten counts were recorded for this clonotype. This chain joins TRBV3-1 and TRBJ2-7, with 9 bases identical to TRBD1. Trimming took 4 bases from V and 9 from J; bases not matched to a gene: 10. The CDR3 consists of 14 residues. Germline CDR1 reads LGHDT; CDR2 reads YNNKEL (reference sequence). CDR3 region: CASSPGTGTQGQYF. The CDR3, as DNA: TGTGCCAGCAGCCCCGGGACAGGGACTCAGGGGCAGTACTTC.

This clonotype was seen just once. This sequence joins TRBV4-2 and TRBJ2-7, with TRBD2 matching over 8 bases. Germline values: CDR1 LGHNA, CDR2 YNFKEQ. The trim removed 0 bases at V and 6 bases at J, leaving 13 bases unmatched. This CDR3 contains 17 residues. The CDR3 DNA reads TGTGCCAGCAGCCAAGATCTCCCGCTGGCGGGAGGCCCCGAGCAGTACTTC. It yields the protein CASSQDLPLAGGPEQYF.

This clonotype was detected ten times or more. V gene TRBV3-1 combines with J gene TRBJ1-6; D not certain. This CDR3 region has 13 residues. The germline gives CDR1 LGHDT, CDR2 YNNKEL (reference sequence). V gave up 2 bases and J gave up 10 bases, with 9 bases separating them. The CDR3 here is CASSQQSRSPLHF. As DNA, the CDR3 is TGTGCCAGCAGCCAACAAAGTAGATCACCCCTCCACTTT.

The chain combines TRBV11-2 with TRBJ2-7, with 9 bases fitting TRBD2. V lost 0 bases to trimming and J lost 1 base; unmatched junction nucleotides: 4. This CDR3 region has 16 residues. Germline CDR1 and CDR2: SGHAT and FQNNGV. In nucleotides, the CDR3 is TGTGCCAGCAGCTTAGAGAGGCTAGCGGGATCCTACGAGCAGTACTTC. This gives the protein CASSLERLAGSYEQYF.